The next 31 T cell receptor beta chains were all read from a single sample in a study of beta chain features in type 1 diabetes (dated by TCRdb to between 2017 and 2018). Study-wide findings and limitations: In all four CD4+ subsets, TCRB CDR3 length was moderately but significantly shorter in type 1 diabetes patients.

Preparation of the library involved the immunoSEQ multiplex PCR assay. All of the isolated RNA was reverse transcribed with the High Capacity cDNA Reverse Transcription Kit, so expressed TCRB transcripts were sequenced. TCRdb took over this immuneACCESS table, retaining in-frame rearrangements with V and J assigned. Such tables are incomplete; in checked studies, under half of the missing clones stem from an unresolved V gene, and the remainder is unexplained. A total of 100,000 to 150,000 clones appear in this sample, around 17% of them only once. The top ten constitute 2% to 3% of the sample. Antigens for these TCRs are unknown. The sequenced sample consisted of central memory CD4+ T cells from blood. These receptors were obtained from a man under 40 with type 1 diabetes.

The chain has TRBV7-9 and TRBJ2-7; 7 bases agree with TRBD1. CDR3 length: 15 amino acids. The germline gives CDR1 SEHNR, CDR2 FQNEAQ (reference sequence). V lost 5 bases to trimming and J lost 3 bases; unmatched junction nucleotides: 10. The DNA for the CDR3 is TGTGCCAGCAGCCGCCAGACAGGGTCAGACTACGAGCAGTACTTC. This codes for CASSRQTGSDYEQYF.

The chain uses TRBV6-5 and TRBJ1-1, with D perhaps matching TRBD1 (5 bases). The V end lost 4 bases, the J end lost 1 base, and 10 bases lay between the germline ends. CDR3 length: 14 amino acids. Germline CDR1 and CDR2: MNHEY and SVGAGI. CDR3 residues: CASSLGPENTEAFF. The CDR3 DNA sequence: TGTGCCAGCAGTTTGGGGCCGGAGAACACTGAAGCTTTCTTT.

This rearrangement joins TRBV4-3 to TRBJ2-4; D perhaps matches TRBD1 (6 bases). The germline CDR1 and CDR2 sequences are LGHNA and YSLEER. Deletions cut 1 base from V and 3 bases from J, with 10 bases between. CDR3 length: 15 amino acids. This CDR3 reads CASSQGLGGKNIQYF. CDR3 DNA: TGCGCCAGCAGCCAAGGTTTAGGGGGCAAAAACATTCAGTACTTC.

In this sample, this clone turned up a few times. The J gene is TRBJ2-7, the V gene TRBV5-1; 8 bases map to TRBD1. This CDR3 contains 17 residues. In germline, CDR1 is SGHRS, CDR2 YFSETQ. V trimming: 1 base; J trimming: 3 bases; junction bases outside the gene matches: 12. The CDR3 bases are TGCGCCAGCAGCTTGACTCTTGCGGGCGGGACAGGCTACGAGCAGTACTTC. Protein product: CASSLTLAGGTGYEQYF.

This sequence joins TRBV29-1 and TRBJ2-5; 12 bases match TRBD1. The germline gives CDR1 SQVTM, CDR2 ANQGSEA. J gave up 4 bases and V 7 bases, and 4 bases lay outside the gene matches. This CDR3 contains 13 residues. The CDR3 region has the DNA TGCAGCGGGGGACAGGGGGCGGGAGAGACCCAGTACTTC. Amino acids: CSGGQGAGETQYF.

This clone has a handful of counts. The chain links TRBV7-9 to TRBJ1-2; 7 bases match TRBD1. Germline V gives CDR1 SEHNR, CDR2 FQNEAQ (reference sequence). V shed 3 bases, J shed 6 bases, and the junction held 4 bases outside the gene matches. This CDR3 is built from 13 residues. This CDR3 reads CASSFDGQDGYTF. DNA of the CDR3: TGTGCCAGCAGCTTTGACGGACAGGATGGCTACACCTTC.

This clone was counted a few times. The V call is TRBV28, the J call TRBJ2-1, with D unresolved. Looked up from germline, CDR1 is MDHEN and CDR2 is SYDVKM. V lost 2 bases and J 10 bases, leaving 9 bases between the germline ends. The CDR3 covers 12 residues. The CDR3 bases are TGTGCCAGCAGTTTAAAATCCTTGGAGCAGTTCTTC. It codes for CASSLKSLEQFF.

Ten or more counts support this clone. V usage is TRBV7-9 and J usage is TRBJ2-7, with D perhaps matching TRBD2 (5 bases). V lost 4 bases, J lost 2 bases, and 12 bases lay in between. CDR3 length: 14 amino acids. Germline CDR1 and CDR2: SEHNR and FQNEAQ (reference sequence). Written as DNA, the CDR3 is TGTGCCAGCAGCTCCGGCCTAGCAACCTACGAGCAGTACTTC. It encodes CASSSGLATYEQYF.

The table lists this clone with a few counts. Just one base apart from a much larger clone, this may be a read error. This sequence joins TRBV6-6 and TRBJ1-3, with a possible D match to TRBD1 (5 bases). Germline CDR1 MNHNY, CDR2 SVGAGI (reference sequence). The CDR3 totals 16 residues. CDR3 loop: CDSSYQDSSSGNTIYF. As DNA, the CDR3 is TGTGACAGCAGTTACCAAGACAGCAGCTCTGGAAACACCATATATTTT.

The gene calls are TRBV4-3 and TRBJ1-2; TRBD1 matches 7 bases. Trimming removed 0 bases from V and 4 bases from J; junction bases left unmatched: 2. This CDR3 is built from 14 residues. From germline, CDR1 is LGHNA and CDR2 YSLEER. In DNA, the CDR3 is TGCGCCAGCAGCCAAGAGTCAGGGGGCTATGGCTACACCTTC. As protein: CASSQESGGYGYTF.

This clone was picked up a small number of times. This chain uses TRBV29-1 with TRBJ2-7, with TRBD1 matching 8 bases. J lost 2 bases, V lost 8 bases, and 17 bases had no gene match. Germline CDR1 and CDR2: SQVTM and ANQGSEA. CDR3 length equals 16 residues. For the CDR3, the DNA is TGCAGCCATGTAAGAGGACAGGGCCTTGATCCCTACGAGCAGTACTTC. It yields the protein CSHVRGQGLDPYEQYF.

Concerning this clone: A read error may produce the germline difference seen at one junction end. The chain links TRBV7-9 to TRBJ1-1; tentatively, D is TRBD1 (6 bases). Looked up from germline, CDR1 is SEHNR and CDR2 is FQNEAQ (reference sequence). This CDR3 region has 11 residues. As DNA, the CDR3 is TGTGCCAGCAGCTTAGGAGGACAGACTGAGTTT. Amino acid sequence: CASSLGGQTEF.

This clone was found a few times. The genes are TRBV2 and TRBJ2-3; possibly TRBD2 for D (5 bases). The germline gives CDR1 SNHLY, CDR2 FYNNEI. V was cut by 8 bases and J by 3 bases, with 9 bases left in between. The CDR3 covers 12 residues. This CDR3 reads CASDTRTDTQYF. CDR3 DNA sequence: TGTGCCAGCGATACTAGGACAGATACGCAGTATTTT.

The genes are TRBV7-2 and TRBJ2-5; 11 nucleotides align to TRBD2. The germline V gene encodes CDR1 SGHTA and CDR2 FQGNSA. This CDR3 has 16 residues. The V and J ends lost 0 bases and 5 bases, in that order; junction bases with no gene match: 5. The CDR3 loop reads CASSLAMASGGETQYF. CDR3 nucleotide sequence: TGTGCCAGCAGCTTAGCGATGGCTAGCGGGGGGGAGACCCAGTACTTC.

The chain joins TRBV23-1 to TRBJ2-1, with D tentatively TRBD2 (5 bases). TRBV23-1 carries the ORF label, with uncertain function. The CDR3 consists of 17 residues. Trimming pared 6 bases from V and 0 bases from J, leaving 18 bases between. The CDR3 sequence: CASRGFSGVSSYNEQFF. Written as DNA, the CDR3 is TGCGCCAGCAGGGGATTCTCCGGGGTAAGCTCCTACAATGAGCAGTTCTTC.

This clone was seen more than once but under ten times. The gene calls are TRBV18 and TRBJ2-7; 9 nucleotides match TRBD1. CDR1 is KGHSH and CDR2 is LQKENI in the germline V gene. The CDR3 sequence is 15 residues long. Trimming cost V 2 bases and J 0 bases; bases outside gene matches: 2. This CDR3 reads CASSPGQGFSYEQYF. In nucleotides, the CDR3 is TGTGCCAGCTCACCAGGACAGGGGTTCTCCTACGAGCAGTACTTC.

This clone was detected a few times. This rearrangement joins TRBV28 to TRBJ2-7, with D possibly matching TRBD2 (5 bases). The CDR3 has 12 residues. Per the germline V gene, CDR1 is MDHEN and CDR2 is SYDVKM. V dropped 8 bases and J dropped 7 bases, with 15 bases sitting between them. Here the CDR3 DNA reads TGTGCCAGCCGACCCGGGCCGGGGGAGCAGTACTTC. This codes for CASRPGPGEQYF.

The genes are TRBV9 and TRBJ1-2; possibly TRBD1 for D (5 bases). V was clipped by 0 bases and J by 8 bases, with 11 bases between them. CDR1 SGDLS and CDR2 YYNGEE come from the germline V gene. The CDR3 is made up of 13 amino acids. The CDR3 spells CASSVAGGVGYTF. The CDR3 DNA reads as TGTGCCAGCAGCGTAGCTGGAGGGGTAGGCTACACCTTC.

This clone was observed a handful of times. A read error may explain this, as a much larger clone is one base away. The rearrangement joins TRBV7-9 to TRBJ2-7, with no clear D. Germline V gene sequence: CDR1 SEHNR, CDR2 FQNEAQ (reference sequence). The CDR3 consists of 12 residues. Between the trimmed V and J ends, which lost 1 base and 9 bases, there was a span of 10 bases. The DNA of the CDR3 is TGTGCCAGCAGCTTAGGCCACGGCATGCAGTACTTC. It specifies CASSLGHGMQYF.

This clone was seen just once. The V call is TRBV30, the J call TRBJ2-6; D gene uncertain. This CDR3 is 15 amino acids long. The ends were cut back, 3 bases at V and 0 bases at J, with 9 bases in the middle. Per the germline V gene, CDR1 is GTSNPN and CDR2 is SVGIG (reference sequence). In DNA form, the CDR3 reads TGTGCCTGGAGCTGGGGTTACTCTGGGGCCAACGTCCTGACTTTC. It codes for CAWSWGYSGANVLTF.

CDR3 in amino acids: CASSLPYTGGRGETQYF. DNA for the CDR3: TGTGCCAGCAGCCTGCCGTATACGGGGGGCCGGGGAGAGACCCAGTACTTC. The V call is TRBV14, the J call TRBJ2-5, with a tentative D call TRBD2 (7 bases). Per the germline V gene, CDR1 is SGHDN and CDR2 is FVKESK. Trimming pared 4 bases from V and 4 bases from J, leaving 22 bases between. There are 17 residues in the CDR3.

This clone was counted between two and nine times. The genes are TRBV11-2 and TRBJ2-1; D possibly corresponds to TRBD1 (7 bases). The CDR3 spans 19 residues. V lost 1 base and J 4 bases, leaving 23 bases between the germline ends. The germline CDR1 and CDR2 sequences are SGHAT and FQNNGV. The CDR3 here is CASSLGLSGPDRRYNEQFF. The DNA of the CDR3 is TGTGCCAGCAGCTTAGGGTTGAGCGGGCCGGACAGGCGATACAATGAGCAGTTCTTC.

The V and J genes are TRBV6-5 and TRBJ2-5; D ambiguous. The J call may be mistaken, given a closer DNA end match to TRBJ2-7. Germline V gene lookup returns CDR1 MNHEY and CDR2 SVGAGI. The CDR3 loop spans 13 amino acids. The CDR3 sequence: CASSHVNPYEQYF. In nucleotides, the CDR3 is TGTGCCAGCAGCCACGTAAATCCCTACGAGCAGTACTTC.

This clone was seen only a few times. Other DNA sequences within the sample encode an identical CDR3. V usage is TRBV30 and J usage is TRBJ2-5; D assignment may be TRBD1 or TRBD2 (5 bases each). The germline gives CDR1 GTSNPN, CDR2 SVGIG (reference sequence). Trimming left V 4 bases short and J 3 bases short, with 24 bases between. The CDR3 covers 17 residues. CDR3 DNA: TGTGCCTGGAAAGGGCGGGCCTCTTTCGAGGGGAAAGAGACCCAGTACTTC. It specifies CAWKGRASFEGKETQYF.

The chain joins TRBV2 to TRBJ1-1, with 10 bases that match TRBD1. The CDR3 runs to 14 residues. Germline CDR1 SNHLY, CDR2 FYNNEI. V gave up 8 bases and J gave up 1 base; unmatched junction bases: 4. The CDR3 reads CASFRTGGNTEAFF. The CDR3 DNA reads TGTGCCAGCTTCCGGACAGGGGGGAACACTGAAGCTTTCTTT.

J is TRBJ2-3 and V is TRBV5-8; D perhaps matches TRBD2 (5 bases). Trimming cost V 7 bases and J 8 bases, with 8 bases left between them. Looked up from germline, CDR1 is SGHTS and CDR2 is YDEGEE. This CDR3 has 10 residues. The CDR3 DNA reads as TGTGCCAGCCCCCGGGGTACGCAGTATTTT. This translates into CASPRGTQYF. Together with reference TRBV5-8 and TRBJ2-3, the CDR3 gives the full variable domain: EAGVTQSPTHLIKTRGQQATLRCSPISGHTSVYWYQQALGLGLQFLLWYDEGEERNRGNFPPRFSGRQFPNYSSELNVNALELEDSALYLCASPRGTQYFGPGTRLTVL.

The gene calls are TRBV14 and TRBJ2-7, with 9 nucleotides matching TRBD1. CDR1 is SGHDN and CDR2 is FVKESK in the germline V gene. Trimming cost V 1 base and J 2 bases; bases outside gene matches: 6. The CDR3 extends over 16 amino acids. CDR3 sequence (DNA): TGTGCCAGCAGCCAAGGGAGGGGACAGGGAACCTACGAGCAGTACTTC. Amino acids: CASSQGRGQGTYEQYF.

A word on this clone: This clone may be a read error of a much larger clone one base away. The CDR3 here is CASSLDTSGAYEQYF. The DNA for the CDR3 is TGCGCCAGCAGCTTGGATACTAGCGGGGCCTACGAGCAGTACTTC. This chain joins TRBV5-1 and TRBJ2-7; 10 nucleotides agree with TRBD2. V dropped 0 bases and J dropped 2; count of bases not matched to a gene: 2. This CDR3 has 15 residues. The germline gives CDR1 SGHRS, CDR2 YFSETQ.

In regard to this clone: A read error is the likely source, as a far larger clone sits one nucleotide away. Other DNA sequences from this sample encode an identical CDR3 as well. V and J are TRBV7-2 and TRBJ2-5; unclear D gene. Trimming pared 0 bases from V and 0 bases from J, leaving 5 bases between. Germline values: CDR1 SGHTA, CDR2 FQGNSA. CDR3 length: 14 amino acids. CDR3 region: CASSLAGYQETQYF. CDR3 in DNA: TGTGCCAGCAGCTTAGCGGGGTACCAAGAGACCCAGTACTTC.

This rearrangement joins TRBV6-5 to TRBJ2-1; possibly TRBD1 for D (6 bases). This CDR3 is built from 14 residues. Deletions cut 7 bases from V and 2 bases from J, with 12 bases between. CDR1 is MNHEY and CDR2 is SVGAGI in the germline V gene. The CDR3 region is CASIKGVAYNEQFF. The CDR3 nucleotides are TGTGCCAGCATCAAGGGGGTAGCCTACAATGAGCAGTTCTTC.

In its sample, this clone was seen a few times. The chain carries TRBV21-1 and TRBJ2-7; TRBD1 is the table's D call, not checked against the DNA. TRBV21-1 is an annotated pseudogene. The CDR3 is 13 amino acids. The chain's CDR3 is CASSSNRGHEQYF. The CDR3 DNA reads TGTGCCAGCAGCTCCAACAGGGGCCACGAGCAGTACTTC.